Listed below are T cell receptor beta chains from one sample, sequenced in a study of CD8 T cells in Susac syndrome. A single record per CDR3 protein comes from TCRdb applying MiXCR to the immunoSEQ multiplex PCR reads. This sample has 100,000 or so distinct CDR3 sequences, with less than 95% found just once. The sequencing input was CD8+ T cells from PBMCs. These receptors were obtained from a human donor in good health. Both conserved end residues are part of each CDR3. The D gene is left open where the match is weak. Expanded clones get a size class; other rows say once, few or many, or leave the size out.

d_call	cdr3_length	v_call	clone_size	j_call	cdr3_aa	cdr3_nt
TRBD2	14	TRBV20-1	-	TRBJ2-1	CSARELAVYNEQFF	TGCAGTGCTAGAGAACTAGCGGTATACAATGAGCAGTTCTTC
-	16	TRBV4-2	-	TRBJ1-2	CASSQDLRAGDDGYTF	TGTGCCAGCAGCCAAGATCTGCGAGCGGGGGACGATGGCTACACCTTC
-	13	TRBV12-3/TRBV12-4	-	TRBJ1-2	CASRPQGWDGYTF	TGTGCCAGCAGACCGCAGGGATGGGATGGCTACACCTTC
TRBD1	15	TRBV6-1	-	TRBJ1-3	CASSGTANSGNTIYF	TGTGCCAGCAGCGGGACAGCGAACTCGGGAAACACCATATATTTT
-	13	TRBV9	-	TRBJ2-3	CASTTGDTDTQYF	TGTGCCAGCACCACGGGGGACACAGATACGCAGTATTTT
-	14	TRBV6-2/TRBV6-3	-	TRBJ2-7	CASSFRRYSYEQYF	TGTGCCAGCAGTTTCCGACGGTACTCCTACGAGCAGTACTTC
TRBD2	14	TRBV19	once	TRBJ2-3	CASISGTIPNTQYF	TGTGCCAGTATCTCCGGGACTATTCCAAATACGCAGTATTTT
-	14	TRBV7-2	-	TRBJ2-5	CASSLAQARETQYF	TGTGCCAGCAGCTTAGCGCAGGCCCGAGAGACCCAGTACTTC
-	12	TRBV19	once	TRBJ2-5	CASSHFQETQYF	TGTGCCAGTAGCCACTTCCAAGAGACCCAGTACTTC
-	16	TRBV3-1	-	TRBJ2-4	CASSQGTEVAKNIQYF	TGTGCCAGCAGCCAAGGGACAGAAGTAGCCAAAAACATTCAGTACTTC
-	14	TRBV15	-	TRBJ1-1	CATSNSGTQTEAFF	TGTGCCACCAGCAACTCCGGGACGCAAACTGAAGCTTTCTTT
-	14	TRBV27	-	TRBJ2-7	CASSLSFNSHEQYF	TGTGCCAGCAGTTTATCTTTCAACTCCCACGAGCAGTACTTC
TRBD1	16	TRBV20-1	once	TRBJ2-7	CSARYGRGFLEGEQYF	TGCAGTGCTAGATACGGCAGGGGGTTTTTAGAGGGCGAGCAGTACTTC
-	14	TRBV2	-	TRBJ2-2	CASGGQGVTGELFF	TGTGCCAGCGGGGGGCAGGGAGTCACCGGGGAGCTGTTTTTT
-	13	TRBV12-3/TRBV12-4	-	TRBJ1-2	CASSLLVNYGYTF	TGTGCCAGCAGTTTACTTGTTAACTATGGCTACACCTTC
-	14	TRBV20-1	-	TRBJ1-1	CSAGEGLPNTEAFF	TGCAGTGCTGGCGAGGGACTGCCGAACACTGAAGCTTTCTTT
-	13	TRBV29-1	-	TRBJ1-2	CSVEVVGTGGYTF	TGCAGCGTTGAAGTGGTGGGGACTGGTGGCTACACCTTC
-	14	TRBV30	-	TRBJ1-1	CAWSVGSGYTEAFF	TGTGCCTGGAGTGTAGGTAGCGGATACACTGAAGCTTTCTTT
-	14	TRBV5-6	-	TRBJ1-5	CASSGGQANQPQHF	TGTGCCAGCAGCGGCGGGCAGGCCAATCAGCCCCAGCATTTT
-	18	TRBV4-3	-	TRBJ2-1	CASSQEWERESSYNEQFF	TGCGCCAGCAGCCAAGAATGGGAGAGGGAGAGCTCCTACAATGAGCAGTTCTTC
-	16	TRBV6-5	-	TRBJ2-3	CASSYSVGTRTDTQYF	TGTGCCAGCAGTTACTCAGTGGGGACCCGCACAGATACGCAGTATTTT
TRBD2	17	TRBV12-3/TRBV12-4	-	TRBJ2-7	CASSSGLAGGQPYEQYF	TGTGCCAGCAGTTCCGGACTAGCGGGGGGCCAACCCTACGAGCAGTACTTC
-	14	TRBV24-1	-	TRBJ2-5	CATSDSRETETQYF	TGTGCCACCAGTGATAGCCGGGAGACAGAGACCCAGTACTTC
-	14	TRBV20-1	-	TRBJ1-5	CSARPAGVEQPQHF	TGCAGTGCTAGGCCTGCAGGTGTGGAACAGCCCCAGCATTTT
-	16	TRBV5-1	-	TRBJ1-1	CASRSTRDSFNTEAFF	TGCGCCAGCAGATCAACCCGAGACAGTTTCAACACTGAAGCTTTCTTT
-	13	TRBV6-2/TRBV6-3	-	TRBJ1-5	CASSYPRNQPQHF	TGTGCCAGCAGTTACCCCAGGAATCAGCCCCAGCATTTT
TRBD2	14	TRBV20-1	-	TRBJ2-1	CSARNPLADNEQFF	TGCAGTGCTAGAAATCCGCTAGCGGACAATGAGCAGTTCTTC